Only one count was recorded for the clone carrying this T cell receptor (beta chain). The V end lost 0 bases, the J end lost 7 bases, and 13 bases lay between the germline ends. The CDR3 is 15 residues long. CDR1 and CDR2 from the germline V gene are SGDLS and YYNGEE. The table came from immunoSEQ multiplex PCR; TCRdb's copy has only in-frame clones and leaves some out. The table records some 76,000 clones, around 83% of them present only once. This sample was included in a study of blood T cell repertoires in COVID-19. About the study: COVID-19 samples from acute and convalescent phases originated in the United States, Italy and Spain. T cells, B-cell-depleted T cells, or PBMCs provided the cDNA or gDNA that served as material.

The material sequenced was peripheral blood. This receptor was identified in a human donor in a cohort sampled during active COVID-19. The chain links TRBV9 to TRBJ2-2, with D perhaps matching TRBD1 (6 bases). CDR3 coding DNA: TGTGCCAGCAGCGTAGATCACAGGGTTCACGGGGAGCTGTTTTTT. The encoded protein is CASSVDHRVHGELFF.